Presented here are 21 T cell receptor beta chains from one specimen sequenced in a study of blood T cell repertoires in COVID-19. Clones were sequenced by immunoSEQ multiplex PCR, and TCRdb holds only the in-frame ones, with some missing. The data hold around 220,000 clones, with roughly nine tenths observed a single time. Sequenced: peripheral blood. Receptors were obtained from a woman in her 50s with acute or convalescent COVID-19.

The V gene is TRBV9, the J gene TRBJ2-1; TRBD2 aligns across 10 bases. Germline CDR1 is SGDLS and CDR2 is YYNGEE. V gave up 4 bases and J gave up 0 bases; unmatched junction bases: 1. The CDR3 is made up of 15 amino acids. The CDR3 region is CASSSSGSSYNEQFF. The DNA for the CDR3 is TGTGCCAGCAGCTCTAGCGGGAGCTCCTACAATGAGCAGTTCTTC.

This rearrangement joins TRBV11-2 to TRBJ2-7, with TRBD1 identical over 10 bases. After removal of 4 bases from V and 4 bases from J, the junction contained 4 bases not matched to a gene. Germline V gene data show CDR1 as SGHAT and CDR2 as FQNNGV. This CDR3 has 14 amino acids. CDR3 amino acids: CASSSDRGAYEQYF. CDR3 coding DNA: TGTGCCAGCAGCTCGGACAGGGGGGCTTACGAGCAGTACTTC.

CDR3 in DNA: TGCGCCAGCAGTCAGTTAGAAGCTTTCTTT. Translation: CASSQLEAFF. This sequence joins TRBV23-1 and TRBJ1-1, with no clear D. TRBV23-1 belongs to the ORF category, with a function that is uncertain. The CDR3 has 10 residues. V dropped 3 bases and J dropped 8 bases, with 4 bases sitting between them.

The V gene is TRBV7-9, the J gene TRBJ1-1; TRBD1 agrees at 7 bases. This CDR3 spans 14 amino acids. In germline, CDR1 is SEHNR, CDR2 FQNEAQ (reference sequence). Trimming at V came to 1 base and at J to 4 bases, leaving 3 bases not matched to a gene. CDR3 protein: CASSLVTGLTEAFF. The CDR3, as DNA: TGTGCCAGCAGCTTAGTGACAGGGCTCACTGAAGCTTTCTTT. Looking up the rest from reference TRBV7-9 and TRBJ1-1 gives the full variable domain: DTGVSQNPRHKITKRGQNVTFRCDPISEHNRLYWYRQTLGQGPEFLTYFQNEAQLEKSRLLSDRFSAERPKGSFSTLEIQRTEQGDSAMYLCASSLVTGLTEAFFGQGTRLTVV.

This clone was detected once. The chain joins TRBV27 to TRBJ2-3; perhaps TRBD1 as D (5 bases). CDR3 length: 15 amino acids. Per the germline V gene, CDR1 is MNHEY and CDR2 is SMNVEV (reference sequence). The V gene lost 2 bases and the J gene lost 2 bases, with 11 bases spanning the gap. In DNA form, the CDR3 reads TGTGCCAGCAGTTTAATGGGGCCCTTCACAGATACGCAGTATTTT. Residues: CASSLMGPFTDTQYF.

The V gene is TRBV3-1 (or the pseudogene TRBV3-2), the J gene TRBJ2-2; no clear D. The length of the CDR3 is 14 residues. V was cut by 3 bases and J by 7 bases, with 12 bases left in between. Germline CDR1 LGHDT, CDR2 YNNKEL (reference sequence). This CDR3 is CASSQNSVNGELFF. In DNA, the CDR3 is TGTGCCAGCAGCCAGAATAGTGTAAACGGGGAGCTGTTTTTT.

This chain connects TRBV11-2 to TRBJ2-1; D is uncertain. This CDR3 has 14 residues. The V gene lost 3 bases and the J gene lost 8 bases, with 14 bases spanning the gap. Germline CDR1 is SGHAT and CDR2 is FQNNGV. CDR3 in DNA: TGTGCCAGCAGCTTCGTGTATATCTCGGATGAGCAGTTCTTC. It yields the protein CASSFVYISDEQFF.

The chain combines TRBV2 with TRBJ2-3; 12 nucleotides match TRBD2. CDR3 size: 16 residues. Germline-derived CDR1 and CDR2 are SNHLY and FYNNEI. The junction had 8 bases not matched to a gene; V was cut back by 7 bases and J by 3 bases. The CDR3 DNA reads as TGTGCCAGCAAGACTAGCGGGGGCCCCGGGACAGATACGCAGTATTTT. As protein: CASKTSGGPGTDTQYF.

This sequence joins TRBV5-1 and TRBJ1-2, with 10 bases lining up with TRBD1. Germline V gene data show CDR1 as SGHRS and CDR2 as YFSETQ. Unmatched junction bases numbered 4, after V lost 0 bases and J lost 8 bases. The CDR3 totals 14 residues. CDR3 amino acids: CASSLEGQGSGYTF. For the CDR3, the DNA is TGCGCCAGCAGCTTGGAGGGACAGGGGTCCGGCTACACCTTC. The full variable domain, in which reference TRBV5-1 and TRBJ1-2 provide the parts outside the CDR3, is KAGVTQTPRYLIKTRGQQVTLSCSPISGHRSVSWYQQTPGQGLQFLFEYFSETQRNKGNFPGRFSGRQFSNSRSEMNVSTLELGDSALYLCASSLEGQGSGYTFGSGTRLTVV.

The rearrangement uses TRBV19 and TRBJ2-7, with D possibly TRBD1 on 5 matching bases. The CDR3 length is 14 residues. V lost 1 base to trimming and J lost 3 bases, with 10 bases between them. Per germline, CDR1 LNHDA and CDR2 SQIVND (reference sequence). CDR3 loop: CASSIGAGNYEQYF. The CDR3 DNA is TGTGCCAGTAGTATAGGAGCAGGGAACTACGAGCAGTACTTC.

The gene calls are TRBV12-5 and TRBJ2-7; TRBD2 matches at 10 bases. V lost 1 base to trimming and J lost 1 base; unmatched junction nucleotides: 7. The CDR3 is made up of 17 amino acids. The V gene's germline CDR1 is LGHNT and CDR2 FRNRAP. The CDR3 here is CASGLERTSGQSYEQYF. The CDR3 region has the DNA TGTGCTAGTGGTTTGGAAAGGACTAGCGGACAATCCTACGAGCAGTACTTC. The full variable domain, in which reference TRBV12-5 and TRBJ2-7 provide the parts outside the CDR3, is DARVTQTPRHKVTEMGQEVTMRCQPILGHNTVFWYRQTMMQGLELLAYFRNRAPLDDSGMPKDRFSAEMPDATLATLKIQPSEPRDSAVYFCASGLERTSGQSYEQYFGPGTRLTVT.

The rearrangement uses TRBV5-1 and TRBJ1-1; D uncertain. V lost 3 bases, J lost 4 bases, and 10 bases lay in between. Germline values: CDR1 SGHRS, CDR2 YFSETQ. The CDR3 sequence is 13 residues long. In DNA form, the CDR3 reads TGCGCCAGCAGCTGGGCCGGAAGCACTGAAGCTTTCTTT. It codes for CASSWAGSTEAFF.

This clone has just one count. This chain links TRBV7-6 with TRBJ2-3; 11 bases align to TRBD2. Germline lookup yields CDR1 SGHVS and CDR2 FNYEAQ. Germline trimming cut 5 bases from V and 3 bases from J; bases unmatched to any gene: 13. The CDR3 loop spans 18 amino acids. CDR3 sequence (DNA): TGTGCCAGCAGCCTGGGGACAGGGTTAGCGGGAGGGACAGATACGCAGTATTTT. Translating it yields CASSLGTGLAGGTDTQYF.

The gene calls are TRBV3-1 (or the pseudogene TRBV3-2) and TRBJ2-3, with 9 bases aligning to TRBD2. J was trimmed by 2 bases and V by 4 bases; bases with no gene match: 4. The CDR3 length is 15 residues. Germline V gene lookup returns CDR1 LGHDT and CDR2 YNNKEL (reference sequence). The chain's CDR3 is CASSPERGATDTQYF. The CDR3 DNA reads TGTGCCAGCAGCCCCGAGCGGGGGGCCACAGATACGCAGTATTTT.

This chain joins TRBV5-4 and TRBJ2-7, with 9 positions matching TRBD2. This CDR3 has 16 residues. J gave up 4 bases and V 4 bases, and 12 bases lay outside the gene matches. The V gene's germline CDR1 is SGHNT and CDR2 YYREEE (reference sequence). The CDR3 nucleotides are TGTGCCAGCAGCAAAAGACTAGCGGCTGAAGTGTACGAGCAGTACTTC. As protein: CASSKRLAAEVYEQYF.

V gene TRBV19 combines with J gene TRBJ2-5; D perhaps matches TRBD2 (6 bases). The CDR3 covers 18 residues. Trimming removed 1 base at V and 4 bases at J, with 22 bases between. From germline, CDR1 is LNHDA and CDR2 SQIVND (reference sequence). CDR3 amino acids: CASSIGAGSWRARETQYF. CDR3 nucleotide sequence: TGTGCCAGTAGTATAGGGGCAGGTTCGTGGAGGGCCAGAGAGACCCAGTACTTC.

CDR3 nucleotides: TGTGCCAGCAGTCTGAGTGGAGGTCCGAGCTACACCTTC. This gives the protein CASSLSGGPSYTF. The chain employs TRBV3-1 (or the pseudogene TRBV3-2) and TRBJ1-2, with D unclear. Deletions cut 6 bases from V and 9 bases from J, with 17 bases between. In germline, CDR1 is LGHDT, CDR2 YNNKEL (reference sequence). The CDR3 loop spans 13 amino acids.

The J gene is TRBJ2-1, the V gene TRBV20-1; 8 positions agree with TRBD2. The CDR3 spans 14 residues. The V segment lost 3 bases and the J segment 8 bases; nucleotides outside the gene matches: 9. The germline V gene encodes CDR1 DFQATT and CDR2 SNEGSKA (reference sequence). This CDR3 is CSASPGTSSDEQFF. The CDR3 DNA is TGCAGTGCTAGTCCTGGGACTAGTTCGGATGAGCAGTTCTTC.

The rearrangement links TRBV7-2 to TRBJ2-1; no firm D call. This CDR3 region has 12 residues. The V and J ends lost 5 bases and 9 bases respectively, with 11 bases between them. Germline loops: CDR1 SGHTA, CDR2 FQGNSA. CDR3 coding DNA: TGTGCCAGCAGCGCGGAGTGGGTTGAGCAGTTCTTC. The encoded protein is CASSAEWVEQFF.

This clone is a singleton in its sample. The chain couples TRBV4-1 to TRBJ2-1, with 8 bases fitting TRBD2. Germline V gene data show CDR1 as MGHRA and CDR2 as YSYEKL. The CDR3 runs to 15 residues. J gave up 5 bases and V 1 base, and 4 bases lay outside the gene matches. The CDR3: CASSQVLSGNNEQFF. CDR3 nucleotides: TGCGCCAGCAGCCAAGTCCTTAGCGGGAACAATGAGCAGTTCTTC.

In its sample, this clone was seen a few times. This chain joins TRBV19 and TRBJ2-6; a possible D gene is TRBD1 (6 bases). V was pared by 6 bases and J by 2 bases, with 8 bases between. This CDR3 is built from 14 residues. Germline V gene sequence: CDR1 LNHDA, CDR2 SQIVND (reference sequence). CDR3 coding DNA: TGTGCCAGTAGCTACAGGGCTGGGGCCAACGTCCTGACTTTC. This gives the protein CASSYRAGANVLTF.